Following are 10 T cell receptor beta chains from one sample sequenced in a study of OX40 agonist ivuxolimab in advanced cancers. Profiled with immunoSEQ multiplex PCR; TCRdb holds only in-frame clones, not every one. The table has around 60,000 clones, around nine tenths seen once. The material was CD4+ or CD8+ T cells sorted from blood, obtained in a trial of the OX40 agonist ivuxolimab. These receptors originate from an adult with an advanced solid tumor such as melanoma, head and neck, liver or kidney cancer.

The chain couples TRBV7-3 to TRBJ1-1; D is possibly TRBD1 (5 bases). The germline V and J ends were trimmed by 1 base and 1 base, with 7 bases remaining between them. CDR1 is SGHTA, CDR2 FQGTGA, per germline. This CDR3 spans 14 amino acids. The CDR3: CASSLNQGNTEAFF. The CDR3 coding sequence is TGTGCCAGCAGCTTAAACCAGGGGAACACTGAAGCTTTCTTT.

J is TRBJ2-7 and V is TRBV11-1, with a weak D call TRBD2 (5 bases). This CDR3 comprises 14 residues. Germline V gene data show CDR1 as SGHAT and CDR2 as FQDESV (reference sequence). V was clipped by 3 bases and J by 2 bases, with 11 bases between them. CDR3 region: CASSFEGVAYEQYF. In nucleotides, the CDR3 is TGTGCCAGCAGCTTTGAGGGAGTGGCCTACGAGCAGTACTTC.

This chain connects TRBV19 to TRBJ1-1; a possible D gene is TRBD1 (5 bases). V was pared by 6 bases and J by 3 bases, with 14 bases between. Looked up from germline, CDR1 is LNHDA and CDR2 is SQIVND (reference sequence). The CDR3 extends over 14 amino acids. In DNA form, the CDR3 reads TGTGCCAGTAGCCACCTTTGGGGACACACTGAAGCTTTCTTT. It encodes CASSHLWGHTEAFF.

The rearrangement uses TRBV30 and TRBJ2-7; TRBD2 matches 11 bases. V was clipped by 0 bases and J by 7 bases; unmatched bases: 2. CDR3 length: 13 residues. Per the germline V gene, CDR1 is GTSNPN and CDR2 is SVGIG (reference sequence). This chain's CDR3 is CAWSVRLAGEQYF. Here the CDR3 DNA reads TGTGCCTGGAGTGTACGACTAGCGGGAGAGCAGTACTTC.

The chain uses TRBV4-3 and TRBJ2-7; no reliable D call. Per the germline V gene, CDR1 is LGHNA and CDR2 is YSLEER. Trimming removed 0 bases at V and 2 bases at J, with 8 bases between. The CDR3 is made up of 14 amino acids. The CDR3 region is CASSQEFLTYEQYF. The CDR3 bases are TGCGCCAGCAGCCAAGAATTCCTCACCTACGAGCAGTACTTC.

As for this clone: At one boundary the junction diverges from the germline segment, which might be a read error. The chain couples TRBV7-7 to TRBJ2-5, with 7 bases fitting TRBD1. The CDR3 consists of 13 residues. Looked up from germline, CDR1 is SSHAT and CDR2 is FNYEAQ (reference sequence). CDR3 sequence reads: CASSLGTEETQYF. The CDR3 DNA reads as TGTGCTAGCAGCTTAGGGACAGAAGAGACCCAGTACTTC.

This chain links TRBV29-1 with TRBJ2-1; 15 bases match TRBD2. Germline trimming cut 7 bases from V and 8 bases from J; bases unmatched to any gene: 6. Germline values: CDR1 SQVTM, CDR2 ANQGSEA. CDR3 length: 14 amino acids. Here the CDR3 DNA reads TGCAGCGGGAGGACTAGCGGGAGGGCAGATGAGCAGTTCTTC. Translation gives CSGRTSGRADEQFF.

The chain recombines TRBV27 with TRBJ2-7; 10 nucleotides line up with TRBD2. The CDR3 contains 16 residues. CDR1 is MNHEY and CDR2 is SMNVEV in the germline V gene (reference sequence). Trimming cost V 0 bases and J 2 bases; bases outside gene matches: 4. The CDR3 nucleotides are TGTGCCAGCAGTTTATCGCCTAGCGGGAGTCCCTACGAGCAGTACTTC. Its protein is CASSLSPSGSPYEQYF.

The rearrangement joins TRBV19 to TRBJ1-2; 9 bases line up with TRBD1. The CDR3 has 15 residues. The V gene end was trimmed by 7 bases and the J gene end by 6 bases; junction bases not matched to a gene: 12. The V gene's germline CDR1 is LNHDA and CDR2 SQIVND (reference sequence). CDR3 in DNA: TGTGCCAGTATCAGCACAGGGGGCCTTGCTGATGGCTACACCTTC. Translating gives CASISTGGLADGYTF.

This rearrangement joins TRBV6-1 to TRBJ2-5; possible D gene TRBD1, 6 bases. The CDR3 consists of 15 residues. CDR1 is MNHNS, CDR2 SASEGT, per germline. The V end was cut by 1 base, the J end by 2 bases, with 11 bases between. The CDR3 reads CASSEVKTGQETQYF. DNA of the CDR3: TGTGCCAGCAGTGAAGTGAAGACAGGACAAGAGACCCAGTACTTC.